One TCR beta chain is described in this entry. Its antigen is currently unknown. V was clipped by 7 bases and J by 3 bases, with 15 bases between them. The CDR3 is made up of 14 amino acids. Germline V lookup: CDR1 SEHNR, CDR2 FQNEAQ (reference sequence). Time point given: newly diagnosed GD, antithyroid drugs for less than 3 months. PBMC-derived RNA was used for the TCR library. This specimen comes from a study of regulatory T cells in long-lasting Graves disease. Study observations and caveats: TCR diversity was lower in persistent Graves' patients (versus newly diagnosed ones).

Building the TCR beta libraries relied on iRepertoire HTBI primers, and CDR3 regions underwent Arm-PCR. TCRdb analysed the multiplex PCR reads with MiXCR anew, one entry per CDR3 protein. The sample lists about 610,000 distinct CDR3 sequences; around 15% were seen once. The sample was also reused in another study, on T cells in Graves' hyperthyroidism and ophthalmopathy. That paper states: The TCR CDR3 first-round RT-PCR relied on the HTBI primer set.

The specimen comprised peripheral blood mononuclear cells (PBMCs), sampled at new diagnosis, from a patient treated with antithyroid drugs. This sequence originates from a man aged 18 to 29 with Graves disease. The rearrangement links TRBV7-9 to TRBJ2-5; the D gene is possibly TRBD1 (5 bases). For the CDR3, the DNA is TGTGCCAGCAATTCCAGGGTTGGGGAAGAGACCCAGTACTTC. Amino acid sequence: CASNSRVGEETQYF.